The T cell receptor (beta chain) under discussion was sequenced for a study of post-analysis software for immune sequencing data (dated by TCRdb to 2015 to 2017). In the study overall: Disease courses on record covered relapsing-remitting, secondary progressive and progressive-relapsing multiple sclerosis, though some patients had no subtype annotation. The multiple sclerosis patient repertoires were compared with around ten previously published healthy control repertoires from donors aged about 6 to 26 years. A subset of samples was prepared in parallel using single-end sample barcoding, then pooled and co-amplified after Illumina adapter ligation.

Broad study findings and their caveats: Direct clustering with F measure showed strong co-clustering of samples prepared in the same batch, prompting a batch-effect correction. A handful of TRBV segments, including TRBV5-6, TRBV5-1 and TRBV20-1, were significantly more frequent in patients than controls. Compared with controls, multiple sclerosis patients had significantly lower normalized Chao1 diversity, a finding suggesting substantial peripheral T-cell clonal expansion. The control group was slightly older than the multiple sclerosis patient group.

Trimming at the junction amounts to 0 bases on V and 6 bases on J, and the germline ends lie 9 bases apart. CDR1 and CDR2, per the germline V gene, are SGHAT and FQNNGV. The CDR3 spans 14 residues, from the cysteine through the phenylalanine. CDR3 DNA only is kept here, 42 bases in frame from base 1. Receptor libraries were prepared by PCR. TCRdb shows the sequencer as Illumina HiSeq 2500. To reduce PCR and sequencing biases, unique molecular identifiers were built into the TCR beta cDNA libraries. Per 1 to 10 million input T cells, roughly 500,000 cDNA molecules were obtained, such that each molecule approximated one T cell. The patient libraries were prepared and sequenced with the same protocol used for the earlier healthy control dataset. Samples belonging to the same batch were prepared together, multiplexed and sequenced on a shared HiSeq lane. As for the original processing: MIGEC handled the raw barcoded reads, throwing out single-read molecular identifier groups before consensus assembly and CDR3 extraction. Clonotype tables were post-analysed with VDJtools, normalizing diversity by down-sampling all datasets to the smallest sample size. Repertoire overlap clustering matched CDR3 amino acid but not nucleotide sequences to correct batch-related cross-sample contamination. TCRdb applied fastp at Q25 and MiXCR to the public reads, then kept only in-frame beta chains. CDR3 protein duplicates are merged, each entry listing the most common genes and DNA. In this record, the V and J calls reflect TCRdb's handling and not the investigators' own analysis. The sample has some 890,000 distinct CDR3 sequences on record, roughly 58% of them singletons. The ten biggest clones cover 4.6% of the sample.

This clonotype was counted a few times. Its antigen remains undetermined. No per-base quality is available; no much larger clone lies one base away. To demonstrate the VDJtools post-analysis software, the study profiled TCR beta repertoires from the peripheral blood of about 13 young patients with multiple sclerosis. The multiple sclerosis patients were children and adolescents between roughly 6 and 17 years of age. The receptor was isolated from a girl between 5 and 17 years old with multiple sclerosis. The chain was built from TRBV11-2 and TRBJ1-5, with TRBD1 perhaps the D gene, on 5 matching bases. The sequencing input was blood. The nucleotide sequence reads as follows: TGTGCCAGCAGCTTAGAGGCAGGGACTCAGCCCCAGCATTTT. This gives the protein CASSLEAGTQPQHF.